A selection of T cell receptor beta chains follows, all from one sample in a study of CD8 T cells in Susac syndrome. TCRdb reprocessed the immunoSEQ multiplex PCR reads via MiXCR and lists one record per CDR3 protein. The table lists 250,000 to 350,000 distinct CDR3 sequences, around 92% of them singletons, with about 0.07% in the top ten. The sequencing input was CD4+ T cells from PBMCs. The receptors come from a human donor with multiple sclerosis. Each CDR3 is given with its conserved first and last residue. Each record gives: D gene, J gene, V gene, clone size, CDR3 length, CDR3 DNA, CDR3 protein. A D gene is named only where the DNA matches it firmly. A row's size may be missing; if present it is once, few, many or a size class.

D gene: TRBD1; J gene: TRBJ1-2; V gene: TRBV7-8; clone size: NA; CDR3 length: 18; CDR3 DNA: TGTGCCAGCAGCTTAGCAGCCCTGGGACAGGGTGCCTTCTATGGCTACACCTTC; CDR3 protein: CASSLAALGQGAFYGYTF
D gene: NA; J gene: TRBJ1-2; V gene: TRBV27; clone size: NA; CDR3 length: 13; CDR3 DNA: TGTGCCAGCAGTCCTCGGGCCCGTTGGGGCTACACCTTC; CDR3 protein: CASSPRARWGYTF
D gene: NA; J gene: TRBJ2-5; V gene: TRBV6-1; clone size: NA; CDR3 length: 13; CDR3 DNA: TGTGCCAGCAATCTTAGCGGTCAAGAGACCCAGTACTTC; CDR3 protein: CASNLSGQETQYF
D gene: TRBD1; J gene: TRBJ1-3; V gene: TRBV6-5; clone size: NA; CDR3 length: 15; CDR3 DNA: TGTGCCAGCATTAGGACAGGGTTCTCTGGAAACACCATATATTTT; CDR3 protein: CASIRTGFSGNTIYF
D gene: NA; J gene: TRBJ1-5; V gene: TRBV19; clone size: NA; CDR3 length: 15; CDR3 DNA: TGTGCCAGTAGTACAGCAGGGCCGGTCAATCAGCCCCAGCATTTT; CDR3 protein: CASSTAGPVNQPQHF
D gene: NA; J gene: TRBJ2-5; V gene: TRBV7-2; clone size: NA; CDR3 length: 14; CDR3 DNA: TGTGCCAGCAGCTTAGCCGGGGTAGCAGGGACCCAGTACTTC; CDR3 protein: CASSLAGVAGTQYF
D gene: TRBD2; J gene: TRBJ2-1; V gene: TRBV5-6; clone size: NA; CDR3 length: 14; CDR3 DNA: TGTGCCAGCAGCCTCGGTCATAGACTAGCCTCGCAGTTCTTC; CDR3 protein: CASSLGHRLASQFF
D gene: NA; J gene: TRBJ1-6; V gene: TRBV20-1; clone size: NA; CDR3 length: 15; CDR3 DNA: TGCAGTGCTAGAGATGGCCTTACTCACCGTTCACCCCTCCACTTT; CDR3 protein: CSARDGLTHRSPLHF
D gene: TRBD1; J gene: TRBJ2-6; V gene: TRBV6-2/TRBV6-3; clone size: NA; CDR3 length: 18; CDR3 DNA: TGTGCCAGCAGTTATCGGAACAACAGGGGGCAAGGGGCCAACGTCCTGACTTTC; CDR3 protein: CASSYRNNRGQGANVLTF
D gene: NA; J gene: TRBJ2-7; V gene: TRBV29-1; clone size: NA; CDR3 length: 11; CDR3 DNA: TGCAGCGTTGAATTTGAGCAGAGGCAGTACTTC; CDR3 protein: CSVEFEQRQYF
D gene: NA; J gene: TRBJ1-2; V gene: TRBV27; clone size: NA; CDR3 length: 15; CDR3 DNA: TGTGCCAGCAGTAGCTTGTGGCAGCCAGTCTATGGCTACACCTTC; CDR3 protein: CASSSLWQPVYGYTF
D gene: TRBD1; J gene: TRBJ1-6; V gene: TRBV2; clone size: NA; CDR3 length: 15; CDR3 DNA: TGTGCCAGCAGACCGAGGACAGGACGGGACCCACCCCTCCACTTT; CDR3 protein: CASRPRTGRDPPLHF
D gene: NA; J gene: TRBJ2-2; V gene: TRBV28; clone size: NA; CDR3 length: 15; CDR3 DNA: TGTGCCAGCAGTTTATTAGCGTACTCAACCGGGGAGCTGTTTTTT; CDR3 protein: CASSLLAYSTGELFF
D gene: NA; J gene: TRBJ2-3; V gene: TRBV29-1; clone size: NA; CDR3 length: 14; CDR3 DNA: TGCAGCGTGGAGCCCCCGGGGGCCACAGATACGCAGTATTTT; CDR3 protein: CSVEPPGATDTQYF
D gene: NA; J gene: TRBJ2-1; V gene: TRBV3-1; clone size: NA; CDR3 length: 12; CDR3 DNA: TGTGCCAGCAGCCAAATAGGAAGGGAGCAGTTCTTC; CDR3 protein: CASSQIGREQFF
D gene: TRBD2; J gene: TRBJ2-2; V gene: TRBV30; clone size: once; CDR3 length: 17; CDR3 DNA: TGTGCCTGTCAGGGGCTAGCGGGGGGTAGGAACACCGGGGAGCTGTTTTTT; CDR3 protein: CACQGLAGGRNTGELFF
D gene: NA; J gene: TRBJ2-4; V gene: TRBV19; clone size: NA; CDR3 length: 15; CDR3 DNA: TGTGCCAGTAGTTATGCTGATATAGCCAAAAACATTCAGTACTTC; CDR3 protein: CASSYADIAKNIQYF
D gene: NA; J gene: TRBJ2-5; V gene: TRBV18; clone size: NA; CDR3 length: 14; CDR3 DNA: TGTGCCAGCTCACCACCGGCCGGCCAGGAGACCCAGTACTTC; CDR3 protein: CASSPPAGQETQYF
D gene: TRBD1; J gene: TRBJ2-5; V gene: TRBV19; clone size: NA; CDR3 length: 13; CDR3 DNA: TGTGCCAGTAGTACCGACAGGGGTGAGACCCAGTACTTC; CDR3 protein: CASSTDRGETQYF
D gene: NA; J gene: TRBJ1-2; V gene: TRBV12-3/TRBV12-4; clone size: few; CDR3 length: 13; CDR3 DNA: TGTGCCAGCAGTTTGTCCAGGAACTATGGCTACACCTTC; CDR3 protein: CASSLSRNYGYTF
D gene: TRBD1; J gene: TRBJ1-2; V gene: TRBV7-2; clone size: NA; CDR3 length: 14; CDR3 DNA: TGTGCCAGCAGCCTGGGGGGACAGTCCTATGGCTACACCTTC; CDR3 protein: CASSLGGQSYGYTF
D gene: NA; J gene: TRBJ1-1; V gene: TRBV3-1; clone size: NA; CDR3 length: 11; CDR3 DNA: TGTGCCAGCAGCCTACAGGGCGAAGCTTTCTTT; CDR3 protein: CASSLQGEAFF
D gene: NA; J gene: TRBJ2-2; V gene: TRBV9; clone size: NA; CDR3 length: 12; CDR3 DNA: TGTGCCAGCTCGGTGAAATCCGGGGAGCTGTTTTTT; CDR3 protein: CASSVKSGELFF
D gene: NA; J gene: TRBJ1-2; V gene: TRBV20-1; clone size: NA; CDR3 length: 12; CDR3 DNA: TGCAGTGCTACGACCCAGCCCTACGGCTACACCTTC; CDR3 protein: CSATTQPYGYTF
D gene: NA; J gene: TRBJ2-2; V gene: TRBV20-1; clone size: NA; CDR3 length: 14; CDR3 DNA: TGCAGTGCCTCCCGGGATCTTAGAGCCGGGGAGCTGTTTTTT; CDR3 protein: CSASRDLRAGELFF
D gene: NA; J gene: TRBJ2-1; V gene: TRBV5-8; clone size: once; CDR3 length: 12; CDR3 DNA: TGTGCCAGCAGCGCCACTCGGAATGAGCAGTTCTTC; CDR3 protein: CASSATRNEQFF
D gene: NA; J gene: TRBJ2-3; V gene: TRBV12-3/TRBV12-4; clone size: NA; CDR3 length: 14; CDR3 DNA: TGTGCCAGCAGCCGGACAGAGCCCTCGGATACGCAGTATTTT; CDR3 protein: CASSRTEPSDTQYF
D gene: NA; J gene: TRBJ2-7; V gene: TRBV20-1; clone size: NA; CDR3 length: 13; CDR3 DNA: TGCAGTGCTACGCGGGAAATTACCTACGAGCAGTACTTC; CDR3 protein: CSATREITYEQYF
D gene: NA; J gene: TRBJ2-1; V gene: TRBV29-1; clone size: NA; CDR3 length: 14; CDR3 DNA: TGCAGCGTTGTATTATTACTAGCCGCCAATGAGCAGTTCTTC; CDR3 protein: CSVVLLLAANEQFF
D gene: TRBD1; J gene: TRBJ1-5; V gene: TRBV23-1; clone size: NA; CDR3 length: 20; CDR3 DNA: TGCGCCAGCAGTCACCACTCCGGGACAGGGGTTCACTATAGCAATCAGCCCCAGCATTTT; CDR3 protein: CASSHHSGTGVHYSNQPQHF
D gene: NA; J gene: TRBJ1-3; V gene: TRBV7-6; clone size: NA; CDR3 length: 16; CDR3 DNA: TGTGCCAGCAGCCCCGGTGGGGGGCTCTCTGGAAACACCATATATTTT; CDR3 protein: CASSPGGGLSGNTIYF
D gene: NA; J gene: TRBJ2-3; V gene: TRBV7-9; clone size: NA; CDR3 length: 14; CDR3 DNA: TGTGCCAGCAGCTTATTATTGACCGGTGGGTCGCAGTATTTT; CDR3 protein: CASSLLLTGGSQYF
D gene: NA; J gene: TRBJ2-3; V gene: TRBV5-1; clone size: NA; CDR3 length: 18; CDR3 DNA: TGCGCCAGCAGCTTGGACGTTCCCGGGCTAGGGGCAGCAGATACGCAGTATTTT; CDR3 protein: CASSLDVPGLGAADTQYF
D gene: NA; J gene: TRBJ1-2; V gene: TRBV20-1; clone size: NA; CDR3 length: 13; CDR3 DNA: TGCAGTGCTAGGACCACGGGGACGGGAGGCTACACCTTC; CDR3 protein: CSARTTGTGGYTF
D gene: NA; J gene: TRBJ2-2; V gene: TRBV10-1; clone size: NA; CDR3 length: 12; CDR3 DNA: TGCGCCAGCCAAAAGAACACCGGGGAGCTGTTTTTT; CDR3 protein: CASQKNTGELFF
D gene: NA; J gene: TRBJ2-1; V gene: TRBV4-1; clone size: NA; CDR3 length: 11; CDR3 DNA: TGCGCCAGCAGCCAAGACGGGTTCGCGCTCTTC; CDR3 protein: CASSQDGFALF
D gene: TRBD2; J gene: TRBJ2-3; V gene: TRBV3-1; clone size: NA; CDR3 length: 16; CDR3 DNA: TGTGCCAGCAGCCAATTGGGACTAGCGGGAGTTGATACGCAGTATTTT; CDR3 protein: CASSQLGLAGVDTQYF
D gene: TRBD2; J gene: TRBJ2-5; V gene: TRBV5-4; clone size: NA; CDR3 length: 16; CDR3 DNA: TGTGCCAGCAGCTTGGAATCAACTAGCGGGAGAAAGACCCAGTACTTC; CDR3 protein: CASSLESTSGRKTQYF
D gene: TRBD1; J gene: TRBJ2-5; V gene: TRBV5-1; clone size: NA; CDR3 length: 14; CDR3 DNA: TGCGCCAGCAGCCTAACTGACAGGGAAGAGACCCAGTACTTC; CDR3 protein: CASSLTDREETQYF
D gene: NA; J gene: TRBJ2-3; V gene: TRBV7-7; clone size: NA; CDR3 length: 14; CDR3 DNA: TGTGCTAGCAGCGTAGGCGCGGGCACGGATACGCAGTATTTT; CDR3 protein: CASSVGAGTDTQYF
D gene: TRBD1; J gene: TRBJ2-2; V gene: TRBV3-1; clone size: NA; CDR3 length: 13; CDR3 DNA: TGTGCCAGCCACAGGGGTGCCACCGGGGAGCTGTTTTTT; CDR3 protein: CASHRGATGELFF
D gene: NA; J gene: TRBJ2-5; V gene: TRBV5-1; clone size: NA; CDR3 length: 14; CDR3 DNA: TGCGCCAGCAGCTTGTTCCTAGACGGGGAGACCCAGTACTTC; CDR3 protein: CASSLFLDGETQYF
D gene: NA; J gene: TRBJ1-1; V gene: TRBV5-4; clone size: NA; CDR3 length: 14; CDR3 DNA: TGTGCCAGCAGCCCTCGATGGGGGAGGACTGAAGCTTTCTTT; CDR3 protein: CASSPRWGRTEAFF
D gene: NA; J gene: TRBJ1-5; V gene: TRBV29-1; clone size: NA; CDR3 length: 13; CDR3 DNA: TGCAGCGTCCGCGCTGGAGGACATCAGCCCCAGCATTTT; CDR3 protein: CSVRAGGHQPQHF
D gene: NA; J gene: TRBJ1-2; V gene: TRBV30; clone size: once; CDR3 length: 12; CDR3 DNA: TGTGCCTGGAGTTTCTCCAACTATGGCTACACCTTC; CDR3 protein: CAWSFSNYGYTF
D gene: NA; J gene: TRBJ2-3; V gene: TRBV24-1; clone size: NA; CDR3 length: 13; CDR3 DNA: TGTGCCACCAGTGACCCCATAAGAGATACGCAGTATTTT; CDR3 protein: CATSDPIRDTQYF
D gene: NA; J gene: TRBJ2-5; V gene: TRBV12-3/TRBV12-4; clone size: NA; CDR3 length: 14; CDR3 DNA: TGTGCCAGCAGGGGAAGAATCAATCAAGAGACCCAGTACTTC; CDR3 protein: CASRGRINQETQYF
D gene: TRBD2; J gene: TRBJ2-3; V gene: TRBV5-4; clone size: NA; CDR3 length: 16; CDR3 DNA: TGTGCCAGCAGCTTGACAGGACTAGCGGGATTGGATACGCAGTATTTT; CDR3 protein: CASSLTGLAGLDTQYF
D gene: TRBD1; J gene: TRBJ2-7; V gene: TRBV7-2; clone size: few; CDR3 length: 16; CDR3 DNA: TGTGCCAGCAGCCAAGTGCCCCGACAGGGGTCACGCGAGCAGTACTTC; CDR3 protein: CASSQVPRQGSREQYF
D gene: NA; J gene: TRBJ1-1; V gene: TRBV12-3/TRBV12-4; clone size: few; CDR3 length: 11; CDR3 DNA: TGTGCCAGCAGCTTAGGGACTGAAGCTTTCTTT; CDR3 protein: CASSLGTEAFF
D gene: NA; J gene: TRBJ1-2; V gene: TRBV6-5; clone size: NA; CDR3 length: 17; CDR3 DNA: TGTGCCAGCAGTTACTCCTGGGGTTTCCCTCCCGACTATGGCTACACCTTC; CDR3 protein: CASSYSWGFPPDYGYTF
D gene: TRBD1; J gene: TRBJ2-2; V gene: TRBV7-2; clone size: NA; CDR3 length: 16; CDR3 DNA: TGTGCCAGCAGCCCTGACAGGGGGCGCAGCACCGGGGAGCTGTTTTTT; CDR3 protein: CASSPDRGRSTGELFF
D gene: NA; J gene: TRBJ2-5; V gene: TRBV13; clone size: NA; CDR3 length: 11; CDR3 DNA: TGTGCCAGCAGCTACCAAGAGACCCAGTACTTC; CDR3 protein: CASSYQETQYF
D gene: NA; J gene: TRBJ1-3; V gene: TRBV30; clone size: NA; CDR3 length: 14; CDR3 DNA: TGTGCCTGGAGTGCCGCCGGAGGGGGAAACACCATATATTTT; CDR3 protein: CAWSAAGGGNTIYF
D gene: NA; J gene: TRBJ2-3; V gene: TRBV12-3/TRBV12-4; clone size: NA; CDR3 length: 14; CDR3 DNA: TGTGCCAGCACCACGACCCTAAGCACAGATACGCAGTATTTT; CDR3 protein: CASTTTLSTDTQYF
D gene: TRBD1; J gene: TRBJ2-6; V gene: TRBV12-5; clone size: NA; CDR3 length: 19; CDR3 DNA: TGTGCTAGTGCCAAAACCTCAGGGGGCAGACTCTCTGGGGCCAACGTCCTGACTTTC; CDR3 protein: CASAKTSGGRLSGANVLTF
D gene: NA; J gene: TRBJ2-3; V gene: TRBV30; clone size: NA; CDR3 length: 13; CDR3 DNA: TGTGCCTGGAGTGTTGGGGACGCAGATACGCAGTATTTT; CDR3 protein: CAWSVGDADTQYF
D gene: NA; J gene: TRBJ2-4; V gene: TRBV10-3; clone size: NA; CDR3 length: 14; CDR3 DNA: TGTGCCATCAGTGAGTCACCGGGCGGGAACATTCAGTACTTC; CDR3 protein: CAISESPGGNIQYF
D gene: NA; J gene: TRBJ2-2; V gene: TRBV27; clone size: NA; CDR3 length: 17; CDR3 DNA: TGTGCCAGCAGTTTATCGGGCCTCGGCAGGAGGACCGGGGAGCTGTTTTTT; CDR3 protein: CASSLSGLGRRTGELFF